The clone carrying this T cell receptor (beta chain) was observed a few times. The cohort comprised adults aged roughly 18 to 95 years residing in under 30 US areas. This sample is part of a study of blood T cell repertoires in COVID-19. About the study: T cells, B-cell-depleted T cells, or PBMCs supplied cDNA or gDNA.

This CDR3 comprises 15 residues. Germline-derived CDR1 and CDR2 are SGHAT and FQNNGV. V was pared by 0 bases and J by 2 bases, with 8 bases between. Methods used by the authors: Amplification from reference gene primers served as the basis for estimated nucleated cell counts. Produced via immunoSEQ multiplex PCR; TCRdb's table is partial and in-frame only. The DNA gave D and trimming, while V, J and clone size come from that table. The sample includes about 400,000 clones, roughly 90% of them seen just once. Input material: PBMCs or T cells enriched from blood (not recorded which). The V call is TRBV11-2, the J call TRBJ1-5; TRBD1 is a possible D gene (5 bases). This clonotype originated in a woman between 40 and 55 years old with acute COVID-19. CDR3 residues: CASSLDRVGNQPQHF. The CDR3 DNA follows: TGTGCCAGCAGCTTAGACAGGGTTGGCAATCAGCCCCAGCATTTT.